This T cell receptor (beta chain) is drawn from a study of breast tumors, draining lymph nodes, adjacent tissues. This clonotype was picked up many times. Its antigen is not identified. This clone may be a read error of a much larger clone one base away. The CDR3 length is 11 residues. CDR1 and CDR2 from the germline V gene are DFQATT and SNEGSKA (reference sequence). The lymph nodes were axillary draining lymph nodes from breast cancer patients. TCRdb reprocessed the multiplex PCR reads via MiXCR and lists one record per CDR3 protein. The profile covers approximately 150,000 distinct CDR3 sequences, with 33% appearing a single time and less than 4% taken by the ten largest. General study findings and limits: Compared with lymph nodes, tumors were less diverse; compared with nontumor tissue, more. Tumor and nontumor repertoires were significantly more similar in luminal-like than in basal-like breast cancer.

The source material was axillary lymph node tissue. The chain has TRBV20-1 and TRBJ2-7, with D unclear. The source is a female donor with breast cancer. Some clones in this sample may be carry-over from other donors' samples. CDR3 sequence reads: CSARGRYEQSF. DNA of the CDR3: TGCAGTGCTAGAGGACGCTACGAGCAGTCCTTC.